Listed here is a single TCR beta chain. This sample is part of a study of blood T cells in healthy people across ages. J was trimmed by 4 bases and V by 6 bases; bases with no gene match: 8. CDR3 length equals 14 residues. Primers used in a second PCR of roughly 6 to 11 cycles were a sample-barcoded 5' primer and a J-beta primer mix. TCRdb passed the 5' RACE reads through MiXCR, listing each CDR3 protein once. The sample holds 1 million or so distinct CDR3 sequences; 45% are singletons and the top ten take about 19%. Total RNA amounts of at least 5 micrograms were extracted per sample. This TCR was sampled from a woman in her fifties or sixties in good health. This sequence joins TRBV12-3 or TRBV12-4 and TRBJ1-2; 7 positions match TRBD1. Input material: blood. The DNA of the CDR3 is TGTGCCAGCAGAGATCTGGACAGGACCTATGGCTACACCTTC. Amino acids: CASRDLDRTYGYTF.